This is a list of T cell receptor beta chains from one sample in a study of memory CD4+ T cells and cytomegalovirus serostatus. Produced via immunoSEQ multiplex PCR; TCRdb's table is partial and in-frame only. The sample has about 62,000 clones; 76% are singletons. The material sequenced was memory CD4+ T cells from blood. The receptors were gathered from an adult in good health and CMV-seropositive. The CDR3 runs from the conserved cysteine through the conserved F or W. The order of the fields is J gene, clone size, V gene, D gene, CDR3 protein, CDR3 DNA. D genes are given only for firm matches. Not every row has a clone size; where given, it reads once, few, many or a size class.

J: TRBJ1-6
size: few
V: TRBV5-4
D: .
CDR3: CASSYYSGDNSPLHF
DNA: TGTGCCAGCAGCTATTACTCAGGGGATAATTCACCCCTCCACTTT

J: TRBJ2-6
size: few
V: TRBV7-8
D: .
CDR3: CASSLGRISGANVLTF
DNA: TGTGCCAGCAGCTTAGGTCGGATCTCTGGGGCCAACGTCCTGACTTTC

J: TRBJ1-2
size: .
V: TRBV5-6
D: .
CDR3: CASSPGRRAMGYTF
DNA: TGTGCCAGCAGCCCGGGACGGAGGGCTATGGGGTACACCTTC

J: TRBJ1-5
size: .
V: TRBV19
D: .
CDR3: CASSIGQNQPQHF
DNA: TGTGCCAGTAGTATAGGGCAAAATCAGCCCCAGCATTTT

J: TRBJ2-7
size: .
V: TRBV2
D: TRBD1
CDR3: CASSAGTAEQYF
DNA: TGTGCCAGCAGTGCAGGGACAGCCGAGCAGTACTTC

J: TRBJ1-2
size: .
V: TRBV7-2
D: TRBD1
CDR3: CASSVLGQSKGYTF
DNA: TGTGCCAGCAGCGTCTTGGGACAGAGCAAAGGCTACACCTTC

J: TRBJ1-2
size: .
V: TRBV20-1
D: .
CDR3: CSASTGRGYTF
DNA: TGCAGTGCTAGCACAGGGCGAGGCTACACCTTC

J: TRBJ1-1
size: .
V: TRBV4-3
D: TRBD1
CDR3: CASSQVDREVSQAFF
DNA: TGCGCCAGCAGCCAAGTCGACAGGGAAGTTTCCCAGGCTTTCTTT

J: TRBJ1-1
size: few
V: TRBV28
D: .
CDR3: CASIRGDLNTEAFF
DNA: TGTGCCAGCATTAGGGGGGATCTGAACACTGAAGCTTTCTTT

J: TRBJ1-1
size: .
V: TRBV6-1
D: .
CDR3: CASSVMNTEAFF
DNA: TGTGCCAGCAGTGTGATGAACACTGAAGCTTTCTTT

J: TRBJ2-2
size: few
V: TRBV19
D: TRBD1
CDR3: CASSPAPGQGGNTGELFF
DNA: TGTGCCAGTAGTCCCGCCCCCGGACAGGGGGGAAACACCGGGGAGCTGTTTTTT

J: TRBJ1-2
size: .
V: TRBV7-2
D: .
CDR3: CASSLPGWGANYGYTF
DNA: TGTGCCAGCAGCTTACCGGGCTGGGGAGCTAACTATGGCTACACCTTC

J: TRBJ1-1
size: .
V: TRBV6-5
D: TRBD1
CDR3: CASRQGQQNTEAFF
DNA: TGTGCCAGCAGACAGGGACAGCAGAACACTGAAGCTTTCTTT

J: TRBJ2-7
size: .
V: TRBV7-6
D: TRBD2
CDR3: CASSLSGTRYEQYF
DNA: TGTGCCAGCAGCCTTTCCGGGACTAGGTACGAGCAGTACTTC

J: TRBJ1-3
size: .
V: TRBV6-5
D: .
CDR3: CASSISRGPGNTIYF
DNA: TGTGCCAGCAGTATCTCCCGGGGGCCTGGAAACACCATATATTTT

J: TRBJ2-1
size: once
V: TRBV5-1
D: .
CDR3: CASTLEGTAYNEQFF
DNA: TGCGCCAGCACCCTGGAGGGGACAGCCTACAATGAGCAGTTCTTC

J: TRBJ1-6
size: few
V: TRBV30
D: .
CDR3: CAWSVQGSSPLHF
DNA: TGTGCCTGGAGTGTCCAGGGCAGTTCACCCCTCCACTTT

J: TRBJ1-2
size: .
V: TRBV7-2
D: .
CDR3: CASSPHPTRHDGYTF
DNA: TGTGCCAGCAGCCCCCACCCCACCCGTCATGATGGCTACACCTTC

J: TRBJ2-7
size: .
V: TRBV6-5
D: .
CDR3: CASSYGVASYEQYF
DNA: TGTGCCAGCAGTTACGGAGTAGCGAGCTACGAGCAGTACTTC

J: TRBJ2-7
size: .
V: TRBV15
D: .
CDR3: CATSRDKRHTYEQYF
DNA: TGTGCCACCAGCAGAGATAAGCGCCACACCTACGAGCAGTACTTC

J: TRBJ1-4
size: once
V: TRBV28
D: TRBD1
CDR3: CASITSTGENEKLFF
DNA: TGTGCCAGCATCACTTCGACAGGGGAGAATGAAAAACTGTTTTTT

J: TRBJ1-2
size: .
V: TRBV11-2
D: .
CDR3: CATTGRLINYGYTF
DNA: TGTGCAACGACGGGACGGCTCATTAACTATGGCTACACCTTC

J: TRBJ2-1
size: .
V: TRBV29-1
D: TRBD2
CDR3: CSVDVSGSDNEQFF
DNA: TGCAGCGTTGATGTTAGCGGGAGCGACAATGAGCAGTTCTTC

J: TRBJ2-5
size: .
V: TRBV4-1
D: .
CDR3: CASSPYRNQETQYF
DNA: TGCGCCAGCAGCCCCTACAGAAACCAAGAGACCCAGTACTTC

J: TRBJ2-5
size: .
V: TRBV6-5
D: .
CDR3: CASSYSSRSQETQYF
DNA: TGTGCCAGCAGTTACTCGTCCCGGTCTCAAGAGACCCAGTACTTC

J: TRBJ1-1
size: .
V: TRBV2
D: .
CDR3: CASSELGGIGEAFF
DNA: TGTGCCAGCAGTGAACTTGGGGGGATTGGTGAAGCTTTCTTT

J: TRBJ2-1
size: .
V: TRBV19
D: .
CDR3: CASSINGVDNEQFF
DNA: TGTGCCAGTAGTATAAACGGGGTGGACAATGAGCAGTTCTTC

J: TRBJ1-2
size: .
V: TRBV5-6
D: .
CDR3: CASSSRIDGYTF
DNA: TGTGCCAGCAGCTCGAGGATCGATGGCTACACCTTC

J: TRBJ2-5
size: .
V: TRBV7-2
D: .
CDR3: CASSLFSAGGETQYF
DNA: TGTGCCAGCAGCTTATTCTCGGCGGGTGGGGAGACCCAGTACTTC

J: TRBJ1-5
size: .
V: TRBV30
D: TRBD1
CDR3: CAWSALGWDRGNNQPQHF
DNA: TGTGCCTGGAGTGCCCTTGGGTGGGACAGGGGGAACAATCAGCCCCAGCATTTT

J: TRBJ1-2
size: .
V: TRBV6-1
D: .
CDR3: CASSDARTTNYGYTF
DNA: TGTGCCAGCAGTGACGCTAGGACAACTAACTATGGCTACACCTTC

J: TRBJ1-1
size: .
V: TRBV27
D: TRBD1
CDR3: CASSSGQGYTEAFF
DNA: TGTGCCAGCAGTTCGGGACAGGGATACACTGAAGCTTTCTTT